This T cell receptor (beta chain) derives from a study of response to subunit inactivated influenza vaccine. The V and J ends lost 1 base and 0 bases, in that order; junction bases with no gene match: 12. CDR3 length: 19 residues. Germline V CDR1 and CDR2: DFQATT, SNEGSKA (reference sequence). For this clonotype: Its antigen is unknown.

In TCRdb, the RT-PCR reads were re-called with MiXCR into one record per CDR3 protein. The sample contains some 850,000 distinct CDR3 sequences, around 20% of which appear only once. Findings and caveats of the study: New T cells are recruited in small numbers by each seasonal influenza vaccination, according to the authors' suggestion.

The chain recombines TRBV20-1 with TRBJ2-2; TRBD2 aligns across 9 bases. The sample consisted of PBMCs from blood, taken more than 4 days after vaccination. The TCR was taken from a man aged 50 or older who received an inactivated influenza vaccine. The CDR3 nucleotides read TGCAGTGCTAGAGTTCCCCTAGCGGGGTTGCGCGCGAACACCGGGGAGCTGTTTTTT. It encodes CSARVPLAGLRANTGELFF.